The clone carrying this TCR beta chain showed up just once. Produced via immunoSEQ multiplex PCR; TCRdb's table is partial and in-frame only. The sample records almost 100,000 clones, roughly 89% being singletons. The sample belongs to a study of PD-1 blockade in classical Hodgkin lymphoma. All patients relapsed after autologous stem cell transplantation, and brentuximab vedotin exposure varied. The TCR was taken from a human donor with classical Hodgkin lymphoma. The sequencing used peripheral blood mononuclear cells (PBMCs), collected at baseline.

The CDR3 here is CASAGTGRFLTYEQYF. DNA for the CDR3: TGTGCCAGCGCCGGGACAGGTAGATTTTTAACCTACGAGCAGTACTTC. This chain connects TRBV7-9 to TRBJ2-7; TRBD1 agrees at 8 bases. Germline V gene data show CDR1 as SEHNR and CDR2 as FQNEAQ (reference sequence). The CDR3 contains 16 residues. The V gene end was trimmed by 8 bases and the J gene end by 2 bases; junction bases not matched to a gene: 14.